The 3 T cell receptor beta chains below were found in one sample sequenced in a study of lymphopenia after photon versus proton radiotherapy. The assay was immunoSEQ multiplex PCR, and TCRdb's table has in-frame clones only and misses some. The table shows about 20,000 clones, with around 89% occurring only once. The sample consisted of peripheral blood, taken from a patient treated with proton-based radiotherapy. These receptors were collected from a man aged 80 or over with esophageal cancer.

The chain's CDR3 is CASSRTDTQYF. The CDR3 DNA is TGTGCCAGCAGCCGCACAGATACGCAGTATTTT. The chain is built from TRBV7-3 and TRBJ2-3, with unresolved D. Trimming pared 5 bases from V and 1 base from J, leaving 1 base between. CDR1 and CDR2 (germline): SGHTA, FQGTGA. The CDR3 runs to 11 residues.

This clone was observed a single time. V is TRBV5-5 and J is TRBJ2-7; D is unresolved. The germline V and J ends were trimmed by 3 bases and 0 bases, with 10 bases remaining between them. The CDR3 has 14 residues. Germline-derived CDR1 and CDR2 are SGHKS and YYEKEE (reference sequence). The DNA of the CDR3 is TGTGCCAGCAGCTCACTCACGAGCTCCTACGAGCAGTACTTC. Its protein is CASSSLTSSYEQYF. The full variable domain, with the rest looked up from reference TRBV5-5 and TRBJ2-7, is DAGVTQSPTHLIKTRGQQVTLRCSPISGHKSVSWYQQVLGQGPQFIFQYYEKEERGRGNFPDRFSARQFPNYSSELNVNALLLGDSALYLCASSSLTSSYEQYFGPGTRLTVT.

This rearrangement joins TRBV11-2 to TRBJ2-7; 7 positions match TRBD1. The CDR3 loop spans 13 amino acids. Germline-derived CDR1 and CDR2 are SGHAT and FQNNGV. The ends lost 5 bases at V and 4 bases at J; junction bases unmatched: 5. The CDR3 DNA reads TGTGCCAGCAGCCTTTCAGGGGGTTACGAGCAGTACTTC. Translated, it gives CASSLSGGYEQYF.